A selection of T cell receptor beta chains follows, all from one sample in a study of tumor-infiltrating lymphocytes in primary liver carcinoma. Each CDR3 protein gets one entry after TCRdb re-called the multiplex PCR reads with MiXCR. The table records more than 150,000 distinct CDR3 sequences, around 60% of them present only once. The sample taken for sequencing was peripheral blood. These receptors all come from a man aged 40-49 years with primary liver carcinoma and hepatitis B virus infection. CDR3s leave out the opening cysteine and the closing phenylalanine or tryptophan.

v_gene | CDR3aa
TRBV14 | ASSQAWTGGNEQY
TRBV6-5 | ASSYSIIEASSGGYEQY
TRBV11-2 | ASRSTSGHYEQY
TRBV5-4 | ASSLEAGVGTQY
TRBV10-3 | AISDFEYNERF
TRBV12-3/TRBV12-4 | ASSPGQGVEKGYNEQF
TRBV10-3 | AISDTSGRINEQF
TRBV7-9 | ASSLMDAYNEQF
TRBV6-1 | ASPGVGYNEQF
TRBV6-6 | ASSYLGGNEQF
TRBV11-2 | VSTPNNEQF
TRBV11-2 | ASSHGTVSKNIQY
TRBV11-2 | ASSLEGLMDSNEHF
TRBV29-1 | GVRPPSNSYNEQF
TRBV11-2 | ASSSGLAGFFSGANVLS
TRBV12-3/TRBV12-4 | ASSQIKATYDYT
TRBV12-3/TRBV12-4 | ASSPPTMGTEELF
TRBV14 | ASSQSGIEQF
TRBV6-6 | ASSPVRNTEAF
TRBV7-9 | ASSSFVGGNTIY
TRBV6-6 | AGNDRGSYNSPLH
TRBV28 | ASSRQPPAGGYT
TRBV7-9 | ASSYGTGNTEAF
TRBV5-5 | ASSYREVGNQPQH
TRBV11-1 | ASSTGQGGEQF
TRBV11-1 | ASSLRGAREKLF
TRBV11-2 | ASSLEARAEHEQY
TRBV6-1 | ASSWGLAGGGNEQY
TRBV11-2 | AISSGIETQY
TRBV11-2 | ASSLSSGGSRQETKY
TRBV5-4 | ASSLIGRANEQY
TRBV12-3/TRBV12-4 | ASSLSGAPSGEQY
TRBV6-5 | ASSYSVTGGRDIQY
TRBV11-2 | ASSLQTGQSYEQY
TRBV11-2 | ASSLQGDGFTNYGYT
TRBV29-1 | SVEDRDRGQRELF
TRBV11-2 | ASSLVWASETQY
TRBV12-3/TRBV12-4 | ASTAQSLGARGVPQH
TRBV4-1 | ASSHPDAWSNEQY
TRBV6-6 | ASSSAADQPQH
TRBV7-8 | ASSLAKTTLETQY